Sequencing of this T cell receptor beta chain was carried out in a study of blood T cell repertoires in COVID-19. The V gene end was trimmed by 0 bases and the J gene end by 6 bases; junction bases not matched to a gene: 0. Looked up from germline, CDR1 is MRHNA and CDR2 is SNTAGT. This CDR3 is built from 15 residues. Clones were read by immunoSEQ multiplex PCR, and TCRdb kept only the in-frame ones, dropping some. Of roughly 520,000 clones in the sample, around 87% were seen once. The sequenced material came from PBMCs or T cells enriched from blood (not recorded which). The source of this sequence is a woman between 35 and 50 years old who had recovered from COVID-19. V gene TRBV6-4 combines with J gene TRBJ2-3, with TRBD2 matching 13 bases. The CDR3 bases are TGTGCCAGCAGTGACTCGACTAGCGGGAGGGATACGCAGTATTTT. This translates into CASSDSTSGRDTQYF.